A single sample is the source of the 9 T cell receptor beta chains below, sequenced in a study of cytomegalovirus exposure and HLA in healthy donors. Primers: 60 Vbeta forward and 13 Jbeta reverse. Data came from immunoSEQ multiplex PCR; TCRdb stores just in-frame clones and leaves some out. In total, the table holds under 200,000 clones. The specimen was PBMCs. These receptors all stem from a man aged 25-45 years in good health and CMV-seronegative.

This chain links TRBV10-3 with TRBJ2-7; 13 bases match TRBD2. The CDR3 covers 15 residues. V dropped 5 bases and J dropped 6; count of bases not matched to a gene: 7. Germline lookup yields CDR1 ENHRY and CDR2 SYGVKD. The CDR3 DNA sequence: TGTGCCATCAGTACAGGACTAGCGGGAGTGGGCGAGCAGTACTTC. It specifies CAISTGLAGVGEQYF.

The CDR3 protein is CASSQRLADYSGANVLTF. DNA for the CDR3: TGTGCCAGCAGTCAAAGACTAGCGGACTACTCTGGGGCCAACGTCCTGACTTTC. J is TRBJ2-6 and V is TRBV11-2; 9 bases are a match to TRBD2. The CDR3 is 18 amino acids. CDR1 is SGHAT, CDR2 FQNNGV, per germline. V lost 6 bases and J lost 0; bases outside the gene matches: 9.

On this clone itself: One end of the junction varies from germline; a read error may be responsible. This chain joins TRBV6-5 and TRBJ2-5, with 9 bases lining up with TRBD1. Germline assignment: CDR1 MNHEY and CDR2 SVGAGI. The CDR3 totals 15 residues. The CDR3 is CASSRDRAYQKTQYF. Written as DNA, the CDR3 is TGTGCCAGCAGCCGGGACAGGGCGTACCAAAAGACCCAGTACTTC.

As to this clone: This same CDR3 is encoded by further DNA sequences in the sample. V is TRBV5-1 and J is TRBJ1-1; D may be TRBD1 (5 bases). CDR1 and CDR2 (germline): SGHRS, YFSETQ. Trimming removed 5 bases at V and 1 base at J, with 6 bases between. This CDR3 spans 12 amino acids. This chain's CDR3 is CASSRGNTEAFF. In nucleotides, the CDR3 is TGCGCCAGCAGTAGGGGGAACACTGAAGCTTTCTTT.

This sequence joins TRBV7-2 and TRBJ2-2; TRBD1 is a possible D gene (5 bases). The CDR3 contains 17 residues. The ends were cut back, 0 bases at V and 6 bases at J, with 17 bases in the middle. CDR1 and CDR2 (germline): SGHTA, FQGNSA. The CDR3 DNA reads TGTGCCAGCAGCTTAGCAGGGGTCCAAACGCTGGCCGGGGAGCTGTTTTTT. Protein: CASSLAGVQTLAGELFF.

V gene TRBV7-6 combines with J gene TRBJ1-1; 7 positions match TRBD1. The junction had 16 bases not matched to a gene; V was cut back by 5 bases and J by 4 bases. Germline CDR1 SGHVS, CDR2 FNYEAQ. The length of the CDR3 is 17 residues. Here the CDR3 DNA reads TGTGCCAGCAGCCGTGGTAGGGGGCGAGGCTTGGGCACTGAAGCTTTCTTT. This gives the protein CASSRGRGRGLGTEAFF.

The chain is built from TRBV5-1 and TRBJ2-3, with a possible D match to TRBD1 (6 bases). Germline V gene lookup returns CDR1 SGHRS and CDR2 YFSETQ. This CDR3 spans 15 amino acids. V was pared by 0 bases and J by 4 bases, with 12 bases between. The CDR3, as DNA: TGCGCCAGCAGCTTGGGAACAGGGATATCAGATACGCAGTATTTT. This sequence encodes CASSLGTGISDTQYF.

The V gene is TRBV6-6, the J gene TRBJ2-7, with no clear D. V was shortened by 3 bases and J by 3 bases, with 9 bases between the two germline ends. This CDR3 region has 13 residues. In germline, CDR1 is MNHNY, CDR2 SVGAGI (reference sequence). The chain's CDR3 is CASSYPQHYEQYF. As DNA, the CDR3 is TGTGCCAGCAGTTATCCACAGCACTACGAGCAGTACTTC.

V gene TRBV18 combines with J gene TRBJ2-1; possibly TRBD2 for D (5 bases). V was clipped by 0 bases and J by 7 bases, with 10 bases between them. Germline CDR1 and CDR2: KGHSH and LQKENI. The CDR3 consists of 14 residues. The CDR3 here is CASSPPVWENEQFF. For the CDR3, the DNA is TGTGCCAGCTCACCACCGGTCTGGGAGAATGAGCAGTTCTTC.